This T cell receptor beta chain was identified during a study of cytomegalovirus exposure and HLA in healthy donors. Study-level results: The analysis excluded some indistinguishable V segments, including TRBV6-2 and TRBV6-3.

Turning to this clone: Antigen: not known.

The PCR ran on 60 Vbeta and 13 Jbeta primers. Sequencing used immunoSEQ multiplex PCR; TCRdb keeps in-frame clones, though not all of them. The sample consists of roughly 150,000 clones, about 85% of them appearing once. This CDR3 has 15 amino acids. Trimming cost V 6 bases and J 3 bases; bases outside gene matches: 10. Germline-derived CDR1 and CDR2 are MNHEY and SMNVEV (reference sequence). The chain recombines TRBV27 with TRBJ1-2; 7 bases are shared with TRBD1. The TCR comes from a young man in good health and CMV-seropositive. Input material: PBMCs. The DNA for the CDR3 is TGTGCCAGCAGCACGACAGGGATATCTCACTATGGCTACACCTTC. Translated: CASSTTGISHYGYTF.